The 14 T cell receptor beta chains given below trace back to one sample, sequenced in a study of IL-17A CD8 T cells in psoriatic arthritis synovium. CD3+ T cells, isolated magnetically, got PMA and ionomycin for approximately 1.5 hours before cytokine secretion labeling. Synovial fluid was aspirated from actively inflamed joints of psoriatic arthritis patients. Method: immunoSEQ multiplex PCR; TCRdb's copy keeps in-frame clones and lacks some. The sample has about 2,200 clones, around 72% seen once. Sequencing input: IFN-gamma+ CD8+ T cells from synovial fluid. The subset: IL-17A-IFNgamma+ memory CD8+ (Tc1) cells. All receptors come from a human donor with psoriatic arthritis.

The chain has TRBV9 and TRBJ2-7; the match to TRBD2 covers 8 bases. The length of the CDR3 is 16 residues. The J segment lost 4 bases and the V segment lost 0 bases, leaving 9 bases of the junction unmatched. Germline V CDR1 and CDR2: SGDLS, YYNGEE. This CDR3 is CASSVDGAGGQYEQYF. CDR3 DNA sequence: TGTGCCAGCAGCGTAGACGGTGCGGGAGGTCAGTACGAGCAGTACTTC.

This clone came up a few times. This chain connects TRBV7-9 to TRBJ1-2, with D perhaps TRBD1 (6 bases). In germline, CDR1 is SEHNR, CDR2 FQNEAQ (reference sequence). Trimming took 5 bases from V and 2 from J, leaving 9 bases between them. CDR3 length equals 13 residues. In DNA, the CDR3 is TGTGCCAGCAGCAAGGACAGCAACTATGGCTACACCTTC. It translates to CASSKDSNYGYTF.

V is TRBV25-1 and J is TRBJ1-1; D not resolved. The length of the CDR3 is 13 residues. Deletions cut 1 base from V and 6 bases from J, with 9 bases between. Germline CDR1 MGHDK, CDR2 SYGVNS. In DNA form, the CDR3 reads TGTGCCAGCAGTGAATCGGGTTACCCTGAAGCTTTCTTT. This gives the protein CASSESGYPEAFF.

CDR3 sequence: CSVPRTVQETQYF. The CDR3 bases are TGCAGCGTTCCCCGGACAGTACAAGAGACCCAGTACTTC. This chain connects TRBV29-1 to TRBJ2-5; weak D call: TRBD1 (6 bases). The V and J ends lost 5 bases and 2 bases respectively, with 12 bases between them. The CDR3 has 13 amino acids. Germline loops: CDR1 SQVTM, CDR2 ANQGSEA.

V usage is TRBV7-8 and J usage is TRBJ2-2, with 7 bases fitting TRBD1. This CDR3 comprises 19 residues. Germline CDR1 SGHVS, CDR2 FQNEAQ. V was pared by 0 bases and J by 2 bases, with 12 bases of the junction left unmatched. CDR3 DNA: TGTGCCAGCAGCTTAGCAAGCTCTTTCTGGGACAGCAACACCGGGGAGCTGTTTTTT. It translates to CASSLASSFWDSNTGELFF.

V usage is TRBV6-4 and J usage is TRBJ2-2; D uncertain. V lost 3 bases, J lost 3 bases, and 8 bases lay in between. The CDR3 has 14 residues. CDR1 and CDR2 from the germline V gene are MRHNA and SNTAGT. This CDR3 is CASSESSDTGELFF. CDR3 nucleotides: TGTGCCAGCAGTGAATCCTCAGACACCGGGGAGCTGTTTTTT.

The chain recombines TRBV6-4 with TRBJ2-3; 8 bases fit TRBD2. The germline gives CDR1 MRHNA, CDR2 SNTAGT. This CDR3 is 14 amino acids long. After removal of 6 bases from V and 0 bases from J, the junction contained 2 bases not matched to a gene. CDR3 DNA sequence: TGTGCCAGCAGCCCTAGCGGGAGCACAGATACGCAGTATTTT. Amino acid sequence: CASSPSGSTDTQYF.

J is TRBJ2-3 and V is TRBV4-3; D gene ambiguous. CDR1 LGHNA and CDR2 YSLEER come from the germline V gene. Trimming cost V 0 bases and J 0 bases, with 10 bases left between them. CDR3 size: 16 residues. The CDR3, as DNA: TGCGCCAGCAGCCAAGATTATGCGGCTAGCACAGATACGCAGTATTTT. Its translation: CASSQDYAASTDTQYF.

The V gene is TRBV7-9, the J gene TRBJ2-3; a possible D gene is TRBD2 (7 bases). Trimming pared 11 bases from V and 4 bases from J, leaving 19 bases between. Germline CDR1 SEHNR, CDR2 FQNEAQ (reference sequence). The CDR3 totals 14 residues. In DNA form, the CDR3 reads TGTGCCGGGTCGGGGGGCGGGAGTGCAGATACGCAGTATTTT. Amino acid sequence: CAGSGGGSADTQYF.

The CDR3 here is CASRTPGQPNEQFF. The CDR3 DNA reads TGTGCCAGCAGAACTCCGGGACAACCAAATGAGCAGTTCTTC. The chain couples TRBV11-2 to TRBJ2-1; D possibly corresponds to TRBD1 (6 bases). Germline CDR1 and CDR2: SGHAT and FQNNGV. The CDR3 has 14 residues. Between the trimmed V and J ends, which lost 6 bases and 7 bases, there was a span of 16 bases.

The chain has TRBV9 and TRBJ1-1; D is undetermined. The CDR3 totals 14 residues. Germline loops: CDR1 SGDLS, CDR2 YYNGEE. Trimming took 3 bases from V and 4 from J, leaving 13 bases between them. In nucleotides, the CDR3 is TGTGCCAGCAGCGACCTACGGTTGAGCACTGAAGCTTTCTTT. Residues: CASSDLRLSTEAFF.

About this clone: A read error may produce the germline difference seen at one junction end. The chain links TRBV5-3 to TRBJ2-1, with D uncertain. TRBV5-3 is classed as an ORF, of uncertain function. The CDR3 consists of 15 residues. The CDR3 nucleotides read TGTGCCAGCAGCTTTAGTCTCGCAGCGCGAGATAAGCAGTTCTTC. It encodes CASSFSLAARDKQFF.

This clone appeared a few times. The V and J genes are TRBV4-2 and TRBJ2-6; possibly TRBD1 for D (6 bases). The CDR3 is 16 amino acids. CDR1 LGHNA and CDR2 YNFKEQ come from the germline V gene. Trimming took 0 bases from V and 3 from J, leaving 9 bases between them. The CDR3 DNA follows: TGTGCCAGCAGCCAAGATTCACAGGGTGGGGCCAACGTCCTGACTTTC. This gives the protein CASSQDSQGGANVLTF.

The chain carries TRBV7-9 and TRBJ2-6; D is possibly TRBD1 (5 bases). Trimming left V 8 bases short and J 0 bases short, with 8 bases between. The CDR3 has 14 residues. The germline CDR1 and CDR2 sequences are SEHNR and FQNEAQ (reference sequence). DNA for the CDR3: TGTGCCAGCTCCAGGGTCTCTGGGGCCAACGTCCTGACTTTC. Its protein product is CASSRVSGANVLTF.